The 21 T cell receptor beta chains below come from one sample, sequenced in a study of T-cell reconstitution after alpha-beta-depleted transplantation in children. It was with unique molecular identifiers that the TCRbeta library was prepared. MiXCR, applied by TCRdb to the PCR reads, yields one record per CDR3 protein. The data hold 17,000 or so distinct CDR3 sequences, with around 12% observed a single time. Specimen: PBMCs, mostly from graft donor cells, collected 180 days after TCRalphabeta/CD19-depleted stem cell transplant. Every receptor here comes from a boy less than two years old who had a stem cell transplant for Wiskott-Aldrich syndrome, so the T cells may come from the graft donor.

This clonotype was seen only a few times. This chain connects TRBV6-1 to TRBJ1-2; D unresolved. This CDR3 spans 15 amino acids. Germline CDR1 MNHNS, CDR2 SASEGT. Trimming removed 6 bases at V and 1 base at J, with 15 bases between. CDR3 nucleotides: TGTGCCAGCAGGTTGATGATCGGGGATAACTATGGCTACACCTTC. This translates into CASRLMIGDNYGYTF.

This clonotype is termed medium-sized. J is TRBJ2-2 and V is TRBV5-1; 9 positions match TRBD1. This CDR3 comprises 16 residues. V lost 4 bases, J lost 5 bases, and 9 bases stayed unmatched. From germline, CDR1 is SGHRS and CDR2 YFSETQ. The chain's CDR3 is CASSQTGGVRTGELFF. In DNA form, the CDR3 reads TGCGCCAGCAGCCAAACAGGGGGCGTAAGGACCGGGGAGCTGTTTTTT.

As regards this clonotype: It may be a read error: a sequence one base away is much more abundant. This chain connects TRBV5-1 to TRBJ2-1; TRBD2 matches at 7 bases. This CDR3 region has 15 residues. Germline CDR1 and CDR2: SGHRS and YFSETQ. The CDR3 coding sequence is TGCGCCAGCAGCTTGGGAGGTCGGGGGGAAAATGACCAGTTCTTC. This sequence encodes CASSLGGRGENDQFF.

The sample holds a few counts of this clonotype. This rearrangement joins TRBV30 to TRBJ1-1; no definite D call. V lost 0 bases and J lost 3, with 8 bases in between. CDR3 length equals 13 residues. Per germline, CDR1 GTSNPN and CDR2 SVGIG (reference sequence). The CDR3: CAWSVLGYTEAFF. As DNA, the CDR3 is TGTGCCTGGAGTGTACTGGGGTACACTGAAGCTTTCTTT. The complete variable domain, with remaining parts taken from reference TRBV30 and TRBJ1-1, reads SQTIHQWPATLVQPVGSPLSLECTVEGTSNPNLYWYRQAAGRGLQLLFYSVGIGQISSEVPQNLSASRPQDRQFILSSKKLLLSDSGFYLCAWSVLGYTEAFFGQGTRLTVV.

This clonotype was observed many times. This chain links TRBV4-3 with TRBJ2-3, with 12 bases that match TRBD2. V shed 0 bases and J 6 bases; nucleotides not matched to a gene: 10. CDR3 size: 18 residues. Germline V CDR1 and CDR2: LGHNA, YSLEER. DNA for the CDR3: TGCGCCAGCAGCCAAGACTTCGGACTAGCGGGAATAGGGGATACGCAGTATTTT. Its translation: CASSQDFGLAGIGDTQYF.

This clonotype has at least ten counts. This chain connects TRBV20-1 to TRBJ2-1; 7 nucleotides match TRBD2. Germline lookup yields CDR1 DFQATT and CDR2 SNEGSKA (reference sequence). V trimming: 1 base; J trimming: 4 bases; junction bases outside the gene matches: 7. This CDR3 is built from 15 residues. The DNA of the CDR3 is TGCAGTGCTAGAGGGTGGTGGGGGGGTTACAATGAGCAGTTCTTC. Translation: CSARGWWGGYNEQFF.

This clonotype has just a few counts. The V and J genes are TRBV7-9 and TRBJ1-5, with a possible D match to TRBD1 (5 bases). V lost 1 base and J lost 4, with 14 bases in between. The CDR3 totals 16 residues. From germline, CDR1 is SEHNR and CDR2 FQNEAQ (reference sequence). The CDR3 reads CASSLERGGWNQPQHF. CDR3 nucleotides: TGTGCCAGCAGCTTAGAGCGGGGGGGTTGGAATCAGCCCCAGCATTTT.

At least ten counts were recorded for this clonotype. The rearrangement links TRBV7-9 to TRBJ1-5; no clear D. The CDR3 covers 13 residues. CDR1 is SEHNR and CDR2 is FQNEAQ in the germline V gene (reference sequence). V lost 2 bases and J lost 5, with 7 bases in between. The CDR3: CASSLYGDQPQHF. The CDR3 DNA sequence: TGTGCCAGCAGCTTATACGGGGATCAGCCCCAGCATTTT. Full variable domain (outside the CDR3, taken from reference TRBV7-9 and TRBJ1-5): DTGVSQNPRHKITKRGQNVTFRCDPISEHNRLYWYRQTLGQGPEFLTYFQNEAQLEKSRLLSDRFSAERPKGSFSTLEIQRTEQGDSAMYLCASSLYGDQPQHFGDGTRLSIL.

The CDR3 bases are TGCGCCAGCAGCTTCGGGGGCGCTGAAAAACTGTTTTTT. Amino acids: CASSFGGAEKLFF. The chain combines TRBV5-1 with TRBJ1-4; D might be TRBD1 (6 bases). Trimming removed 2 bases from V and 7 bases from J, with 9 bases in between. Germline V gene data show CDR1 as SGHRS and CDR2 as YFSETQ. The length of the CDR3 is 13 residues.

Notes on this clonotype: A clone one base away is much larger, so this may be a read error. This sequence joins TRBV12-3 or TRBV12-4 and TRBJ1-6; D remains unclear. The CDR3 runs 14 residues. Trimming pared 3 bases from V and 9 bases from J, leaving 12 bases between. The DNA for the CDR3 is TGTGCCAGCAGTTTCGCGGTAGGGAGTTCACCCCTCCACTTT. Its protein product is CASSFAVGSSPLHF.

The chain uses TRBV5-1 and TRBJ2-7; no reliable D call. Trimming cost V 0 bases and J 1 base, with 11 bases left between them. Germline assignment: CDR1 SGHRS and CDR2 YFSETQ. The CDR3 has 15 amino acids. For the CDR3, the DNA is TGCGCCAGCAGCTTGGAGCCAGGACCTTCCTACGAGCAGTACTTC. It specifies CASSLEPGPSYEQYF.

This chain connects TRBV2 to TRBJ2-7, with 8 bases lining up with TRBD1. Germline V lookup: CDR1 SNHLY, CDR2 FYNNEI. Losses at the gene ends were 8 bases for V and 3 bases for J; bases not matched to a gene: 6. CDR3 size: 13 residues. The CDR3 sequence: CASVTDRGYEQYF. CDR3 DNA sequence: TGTGCCAGCGTAACCGACAGGGGCTACGAGCAGTACTTC. The complete variable domain, with remaining parts taken from reference TRBV2 and TRBJ2-7, reads EPEVTQTPSHQVTQMGQEVILRCVPISNHLYFYWYRQILGQKVEFLVSFYNNEISEKSEIFDDQFSVERPDGSNFTLKIRSTKLEDSAMYFCASVTDRGYEQYFGPGTRLTVT.

By share of the sample, this clonotype is medium-sized. The V call is TRBV12-3 or TRBV12-4, the J call TRBJ2-3, with 8 positions matching TRBD1. This CDR3 spans 14 amino acids. V lost 6 bases, J lost 2 bases, and 4 bases stayed unmatched. For the CDR3, the DNA is TGTGCCAGCAGGCTCAGGGGGCTCACAGATACGCAGTATTTT. Protein product: CASRLRGLTDTQYF.

This clonotype was picked up many times. This chain joins TRBV6-2 or TRBV6-3 and TRBJ2-7; D unresolved. CDR1 and CDR2 from the germline V gene are MNHEY and SVGEGT. V lost 6 bases to trimming and J lost 7 bases, with 13 bases between them. This CDR3 region has 12 residues. The CDR3 sequence: CASSPVLGEQYF. The CDR3, as DNA: TGTGCCAGCAGCCCCGTGCTAGGGGAGCAGTACTTC.

Many counts were recorded for this clonotype. The chain links TRBV6-5 to TRBJ2-7, with 9 bases identical to TRBD1. The CDR3 runs 15 residues. Germline V lookup: CDR1 MNHEY, CDR2 SVGAGI. Germline trimming cut 2 bases from V and 5 bases from J; bases unmatched to any gene: 7. CDR3 nucleotides: TGTGCCAGCAGTTACCCTGGGGACAGGGTTAACGAGCAGTACTTC. This gives the protein CASSYPGDRVNEQYF.

The J gene is TRBJ2-7, the V gene TRBV7-9; the D gene is possibly TRBD2 (6 bases). CDR3 length: 12 residues. V dropped 5 bases and J dropped 4 bases, with 9 bases sitting between them. The germline gives CDR1 SEHNR, CDR2 FQNEAQ (reference sequence). The CDR3: CASSAGLYEQYF. DNA for the CDR3: TGTGCCAGCAGCGCGGGACTTTACGAGCAGTACTTC.

This clonotype was detected a few times. The J gene is TRBJ2-7, the V gene TRBV6-1; D remains ambiguous. Germline loops: CDR1 MNHNS, CDR2 SASEGT. There are 13 residues in the CDR3. The V end was cut by 6 bases, the J end by 0 bases, with 9 bases between. The CDR3 spells CASSVLYSYEQYF. The CDR3, as DNA: TGTGCCAGCAGCGTCTTATACTCCTACGAGCAGTACTTC.

The table lists this clonotype with a few counts. V gene TRBV5-6 combines with J gene TRBJ2-7; perhaps D is TRBD1 or TRBD2 (9 bases each). This CDR3 comprises 19 residues. Trimming removed 2 bases at V and 2 bases at J, with 26 bases between. CDR1 is SGHDT, CDR2 YYEEEE, per germline. The CDR3 here is CASSFTGGARRGGTYEQYF. In DNA form, the CDR3 reads TGTGCCAGCAGCTTCACAGGGGGCGCCAGGCGGGGGGGTACCTACGAGCAGTACTTC.

The chain employs TRBV15 and TRBJ2-2; possibly TRBD1 for D (6 bases). The CDR3 totals 11 residues. Deletions cut 8 bases from V and 7 bases from J, with 8 bases between. Per germline, CDR1 LNHNV and CDR2 YYDKDF (reference sequence). CDR3 DNA: TGTGCCACCTCACAGGGCGGGGAGCTGTTTTTT. The encoded protein is CATSQGGELFF. The full variable domain, its missing parts supplied by reference TRBV15 and TRBJ2-2, is DAMVIQNPRYQVTQFGKPVTLSCSQTLNHNVMYWYQQKSSQAPKLLFHYYDKDFNNEADTPDNFQSRRPNTSFCFLDIRSPGLGDTAMYLCATSQGGELFFGEGSRLTVL.

This clonotype was counted a few times. The J gene is TRBJ2-1, the V gene TRBV6-2 or TRBV6-3; 8 nucleotides line up with TRBD2. Losses at the gene ends were 5 bases for V and 6 bases for J; bases not matched to a gene: 12. The CDR3 extends over 16 amino acids. CDR1 is MNHEY, CDR2 SVGEGT, per germline. This chain's CDR3 is CASSRPGTRVSNEQFF. The CDR3 DNA follows: TGTGCCAGCAGTCGTCCCGGGACTAGGGTCAGCAATGAGCAGTTCTTC.

This clonotype has at least ten counts. The chain uses TRBV5-1 and TRBJ2-3, with D tentatively TRBD1 (6 bases). The CDR3 contains 15 residues. Germline V gene data show CDR1 as SGHRS and CDR2 as YFSETQ. V lost 0 bases to trimming and J lost 0 bases, with 8 bases between them. CDR3 region: CASSLGDRSTDTQYF. The DNA for the CDR3 is TGCGCCAGCAGCTTGGGCGACAGGAGCACAGATACGCAGTATTTT.